These 22 T cell receptor beta chains were all obtained from the same sample, sequenced in a study of blood T cell repertoires in COVID-19. The method was immunoSEQ multiplex PCR; TCRdb's version includes in-frame clones alone and lacks a portion of them. Altogether around 150,000 clones are present, approximately 80% being singletons, with the ten largest covering around 3.2%. The sequenced material came from PBMCs or T cells enriched from blood (not recorded which). The receptors were sampled from an older woman who had recovered from COVID-19.

This clone was seen just once. This chain links TRBV2 with TRBJ2-7; D may be TRBD1 (6 bases). CDR1 is SNHLY and CDR2 is FYNNEI in the germline V gene. CDR3 length: 16 residues. V lost 3 bases and J lost 7, with 22 bases in between. The CDR3 spells CASSENRGGIDEEQYF. DNA of the CDR3: TGTGCCAGCAGTGAGAATAGAGGGGGAATCGATGAAGAGCAGTACTTC.

In this sample, this clone turned up once. The V and J genes are TRBV3-1 (or the pseudogene TRBV3-2) and TRBJ1-1; the D gene is possibly TRBD1 (6 bases). V gave up 6 bases and J gave up 0 bases, with 14 bases separating them. The CDR3 is 15 residues long. CDR1 is LGHDT and CDR2 is YNNKEL in the germline V gene (reference sequence). CDR3 amino acids: CASRQDRNLNTEAFF. CDR3 sequence (DNA): TGTGCCAGCAGGCAGGACAGAAATTTGAACACTGAAGCTTTCTTT.

V gene TRBV18 combines with J gene TRBJ1-2; D possibly corresponds to TRBD1 (5 bases). V lost 1 base and J lost 2, with 5 bases in between. Germline CDR1 reads KGHSH; CDR2 reads LQKENI. The CDR3 length is 13 residues. CDR3: CASSPQGNYGYTF. The CDR3 bases are TGTGCCAGCTCACCACAGGGGAACTATGGCTACACCTTC.

The CDR3 sequence is CASNERLAGNTDTQYF. DNA for the CDR3: TGTGCCAGCAACGAACGACTAGCGGGGAACACAGATACGCAGTATTTT. The rearrangement joins TRBV9 to TRBJ2-3, with 11 nucleotides matching TRBD2. The CDR3 covers 16 residues. Germline values: CDR1 SGDLS, CDR2 YYNGEE. Losses at the gene ends were 6 bases for V and 2 bases for J; bases not matched to a gene: 8.

This chain uses TRBV10-1 with TRBJ1-1; D is perhaps TRBD1 (5 bases). The V end was cut by 6 bases, the J end by 0 bases, with 8 bases between. Germline loops: CDR1 WNHNN, CDR2 SYGVQD (reference sequence). The CDR3 covers 13 residues. CDR3: CASRQAVNTEAFF. The CDR3 DNA follows: TGCGCCAGCAGACAGGCGGTGAACACTGAAGCTTTCTTT.

The V call is TRBV11-2, the J call TRBJ2-3; 9 bases agree with TRBD2. The CDR3 sequence is 16 residues long. Unmatched junction bases numbered 5, after V lost 0 bases and J lost 4 bases. Germline V gives CDR1 SGHAT, CDR2 FQNNGV. CDR3 protein: CASSLDLLAGPDTQYF. The CDR3 DNA follows: TGTGCCAGCAGCTTAGATCTGCTAGCGGGGCCAGATACGCAGTATTTT.

This clone was found once. The V call is TRBV19, the J call TRBJ2-2, with D hard to call. The CDR3 sequence is 12 residues long. Germline assignment: CDR1 LNHDA and CDR2 SQIVND (reference sequence). Trimming left V 5 bases short and J 5 bases short, with 6 bases between. CDR3 loop: CASSPGTGELFF. The CDR3, as DNA: TGTGCCAGTAGTCCAGGTACCGGGGAGCTGTTTTTT.

The chain couples TRBV24-1 to TRBJ2-1; 11 bases match TRBD2. CDR1 KGHDR and CDR2 SFDVKD come from the germline V gene. With 4 bases clipped from V and 4 bases from J, the junction kept 5 bases outside the gene matches. The CDR3 is 16 amino acids. This CDR3 reads CATSDLSGGAYNEQFF. CDR3 DNA sequence: TGTGCCACCAGTGACCTTAGCGGGGGGGCTTACAATGAGCAGTTCTTC.

This clone was observed a handful of times. This chain uses TRBV13 with TRBJ1-6; D is possibly TRBD1 (5 bases). Germline V gene data show CDR1 as PRHDT and CDR2 as FYEKMQ (reference sequence). The V and J ends lost 5 bases and 7 bases respectively, with 15 bases between them. CDR3 length equals 15 residues. The CDR3: CASSPWGKNNSPLHF. The CDR3 DNA reads TGTGCCAGCAGCCCTTGGGGCAAAAACAATTCACCCCTCCACTTT.

This sequence joins TRBV11-2 and TRBJ1-4, with 10 bases matching TRBD1. V lost 5 bases to trimming and J lost 8 bases; unmatched junction nucleotides: 11. The CDR3 runs to 16 residues. Germline CDR1 reads SGHAT; CDR2 reads FQNNGV. CDR3 nucleotide sequence: TGTGCCAGCAGCAACCGGGACAGGGGATTAGGGGAAAAACTGTTTTTT. It specifies CASSNRDRGLGEKLFF. The whole variable domain, filled in from reference TRBV11-2 and TRBJ1-4, reads EAGVAQSPRYKIIEKRQSVAFWCNPISGHATLYWYQQILGQGPKLLIQFQNNGVVDDSQLPKDRFSAERLKGVDSTLKIQPAKLEDSAVYLCASSNRDRGLGEKLFFGSGTQLSVL.

The chain joins TRBV5-5 to TRBJ1-1; D is uncertain. The CDR3 length is 15 residues. Germline V gene sequence: CDR1 SGHKS, CDR2 YYEKEE (reference sequence). Trimming took 4 bases from V and 0 from J, leaving 13 bases between them. The CDR3 DNA reads TGTGCCAGCAGCCGCGGATTGGACTTGAACACTGAAGCTTTCTTT. Amino acid sequence: CASSRGLDLNTEAFF.

The chain links TRBV7-3 to TRBJ1-1; D is ambiguous. Trimming removed 8 bases at V and 11 bases at J, with 21 bases between. The CDR3 has 13 amino acids. Germline CDR1 is SGHTA and CDR2 is FQGTGA. The CDR3 spells CASSTGGTENAFF. Here the CDR3 DNA reads TGTGCCAGCTCGACGGGAGGTACCGAGAATGCTTTCTTT.

With respect to this clone: Distinct nucleotide sequences in the sample also encode this CDR3. The CDR3 reads CSAREGAGYTF. For the CDR3, the DNA is TGCAGTGCTAGAGAGGGGGCTGGCTACACCTTC. The J gene is TRBJ1-2, the V gene TRBV20-1; D possibly corresponds to TRBD1 (6 bases). Per the germline V gene, CDR1 is DFQATT and CDR2 is SNEGSKA (reference sequence). CDR3 length: 11 amino acids. V was shortened by 0 bases and J by 7 bases, with 6 bases between the two germline ends.

As DNA, the CDR3 is TGTGCCTCCTCACAGGGGACCTGGGGGACTGAAGCTTTCTTT. Translated, it gives CASSQGTWGTEAFF. The chain joins TRBV30 to TRBJ1-1, with TRBD1 matching 7 bases. V shed 7 bases, J shed 5 bases, and the junction held 13 bases outside the gene matches. The CDR3 has 14 residues. Per the germline V gene, CDR1 is GTSNPN and CDR2 is SVGIG (reference sequence).

J is TRBJ2-7 and V is TRBV14, with D possibly matching TRBD1 (6 bases). The CDR3 runs 15 residues. In germline, CDR1 is SGHDN, CDR2 FVKESK. The germline V and J ends were trimmed by 3 bases and 2 bases, with 14 bases remaining between them. The CDR3 region has the DNA TGTGCCAGCAGCCACCCGGTAGGGGGTACCTACGAGCAGTACTTC. Translating it yields CASSHPVGGTYEQYF.

The chain joins TRBV3-1 (or the pseudogene TRBV3-2) to TRBJ1-5; 7 bases fit TRBD1. V lost 4 bases and J lost 7; bases outside the gene matches: 13. This CDR3 region has 16 residues. Germline values: CDR1 LGHDT, CDR2 YNNKEL (reference sequence). CDR3: CASSRLGQDEYQPQHF. CDR3 DNA sequence: TGTGCCAGCAGCCGTCTCGGACAGGATGAATACCAGCCCCAGCATTTT.

This clone turned up a few times. V usage is TRBV7-8 and J usage is TRBJ1-5; 9 positions match TRBD1. Unmatched junction bases numbered 2, after V lost 1 base and J lost 4 bases. The CDR3 extends over 15 amino acids. Per the germline V gene, CDR1 is SGHVS and CDR2 is FQNEAQ. DNA for the CDR3: TGTGCCAGCAGCTTAGGGGGACAGGGAAATCAGCCCCAGCATTTT. Translated: CASSLGGQGNQPQHF.

The chain carries TRBV7-9 and TRBJ1-2, with TRBD1 identical over 8 bases. The germline V gene has CDR1 SEHNR and CDR2 FQNEAQ (reference sequence). The CDR3 consists of 12 residues. J was trimmed by 7 bases and V by 7 bases; bases with no gene match: 5. The CDR3 nucleotides read TGTGCCAGCAAGACAGGGGAAGGTGGCTACACCTTC. Translation: CASKTGEGGYTF.

The chain employs TRBV14 and TRBJ2-2; 9 bases align to TRBD1. The germline CDR1 and CDR2 sequences are SGHDN and FVKESK. Trimming cost V 5 bases and J 4 bases; bases outside gene matches: 17. The CDR3 length is 19 residues. In DNA, the CDR3 is TGTGCCAGCAGCAAGAGCAGCGGTTTCGGGACAGGGTCCACCGGGGAGCTGTTTTTT. Its protein is CASSKSSGFGTGSTGELFF. The whole variable domain, remainder taken from reference TRBV14 and TRBJ2-2, is EAGVTQFPSHSVIEKGQTVTLRCDPISGHDNLYWYRRVMGKEIKFLLHFVKESKQDESGMPNNRFLAERTGGTYSTLKVQPAELEDSGVYFCASSKSSGFGTGSTGELFFGEGSRLTVL.

The V gene is TRBV19, the J gene TRBJ2-1, with a weak D call TRBD1 (6 bases). The CDR3 has 17 residues. Trimming took off 5 bases at V and 0 bases at J, with 17 bases between the two ends. Looked up from germline, CDR1 is LNHDA and CDR2 is SQIVND (reference sequence). This CDR3 is CASSFSNRASSYNEQFF. The DNA for the CDR3 is TGTGCCAGTAGTTTCTCAAACAGGGCGAGCTCCTACAATGAGCAGTTCTTC. The full variable domain, with the rest looked up from reference TRBV19 and TRBJ2-1, is DGGITQSPKYLFRKEGQNVTLSCEQNLNHDAMYWYRQDPGQGLRLIYYSQIVNDFQKGDIAEGYSVSREKKESFPLTVTSAQKNPTAFYLCASSFSNRASSYNEQFFGPGTRLTVL.

This chain uses TRBV6-1 with TRBJ1-2; 8 bases agree with TRBD1. The germline V gene encodes CDR1 MNHNS and CDR2 SASEGT. V lost 0 bases, J lost 8 bases, and 5 bases stayed unmatched. This CDR3 comprises 14 residues. CDR3 bases: TGTGCCAGCAGTGAAGCTTCGCCAGGGGGCGGCTACACCTTC. It yields the protein CASSEASPGGGYTF.

The V and J genes are TRBV10-3 and TRBJ1-5, with 8 bases identical to TRBD1. The trim removed 5 bases at V and 4 bases at J, leaving 7 bases unmatched. Germline loops: CDR1 ENHRY, CDR2 SYGVKD. CDR3 size: 15 residues. CDR3 in DNA: TGTGCCATCAGTCCCGGACAGGGTGGGAATCAGCCCCAGCATTTT. Protein product: CAISPGQGGNQPQHF.